This is a list of T cell receptor beta chains from one sample in a study of technical replicates of blood from several donors. Some clones are missing from TCRdb's copy, which holds only in-frame ones; the method was immunoSEQ multiplex PCR. The sample consists of about 70,000 clones, around 95% of them appearing once. Sequenced sample: T cells isolated from PBMCs. These receptors were collected from a human donor in good health. The CDR3 runs from the conserved cysteine through the conserved F or W. A D gene is named only where the DNA matches it firmly.

- | TRBJ1-1 | TRBV5-5 | TGTGCCAGCAGCCCCAGGGTTACTGAAGCTTTCTTT | CASSPRVTEAFF
- | TRBJ2-7 | TRBV18 | TGTGCCAGCTCATCCGCGGCCCCGCTCTACGAGCAGTACTTC | CASSSAAPLYEQYF
TRBD1 | TRBJ1-1 | TRBV11-2 | TGTGCCAGCAGCTTAGTTGGGGACAGTAGATCTCCTGAAGCTTTCTTT | CASSLVGDSRSPEAFF
TRBD2 | TRBJ2-1 | TRBV6-1 | TGTGCCAGCAGTACTAGCGGGGCCTACAATGAGCAGTTCTTC | CASSTSGAYNEQFF
TRBD2 | TRBJ2-3 | TRBV6-7 | TGTGCCAGCAGTTACCCTTTTTGCGGGAGGGGGGATACGCAGTATTTT | CASSYPFCGRGDTQYF
- | TRBJ2-2 | TRBV7-3 | TGTGCCAGCAGCTTTAGTTCAGGGGCCCCCGGGGAGCTGTTTTTT | CASSFSSGAPGELFF
- | TRBJ2-7 | TRBV7-9 | TGTGCCAGCAGCCACGGGTACGAGCAGTACTTC | CASSHGYEQYF
- | TRBJ1-1 | TRBV5-1 | TGCGCCAGCAGCCCTACAGGGTGGAACACTGAAGCTTTCTTT | CASSPTGWNTEAFF
- | TRBJ1-1 | TRBV30 | TGTGCCTGGTGGACACCCCTCTTTAAAGCTTTCTTT | CAWWTPLFKAFF
TRBD1 | TRBJ2-5 | TRBV11-2 | TGTGCCAGCAGCCAAGGACAGGGGGTGGCAGAGACCCAGTACTTC | CASSQGQGVAETQYF
- | TRBJ2-7 | TRBV30 | TGTGCCTGGAGTGTGGAGGCGGGTCCCTACGAGCAGTACTTC | CAWSVEAGPYEQYF
- | TRBJ2-3 | TRBV19 | TGTGCCAGTAGTTTCCGGGGGGCGGGAGTTCCAGATACGCAGTATTTT | CASSFRGAGVPDTQYF
- | TRBJ2-3 | TRBV29-1 | TGCAGCGCTGGTAGCGCAAGCACAGATACGCAGTATTTT | CSAGSASTDTQYF
TRBD1 | TRBJ1-1 | TRBV27 | TGTGCCAGTGCAGGGGGGTACATGAACACTGAAGCTTTCTTT | CASAGGYMNTEAFF
- | TRBJ1-2 | TRBV7-3 | TGTGCCAGCGGCGGCTCCCAATATGGCTACACCTTC | CASGGSQYGYTF
TRBD2 | TRBJ2-1 | TRBV19 | TGTGCCAGTAGTATAGTTAGCGGGACCCACAATGAGCAGTTCTTC | CASSIVSGTHNEQFF
TRBD1 | TRBJ1-1 | TRBV5-6 | TGTGCCAGCAGCTCATTAGCTCCGACAGGGATGAACACTGAAGCTTTCTTT | CASSSLAPTGMNTEAFF
- | TRBJ2-4 | TRBV27 | TGTGCCAGCAGCATTCAGACAACAACAAGGCACATTCAGTACTTC | CASSIQTTTRHIQYF
- | TRBJ1-1 | TRBV5-4 | TGTGCCAGCAGTAGAGATCGGGCGGCCCGGGGGGAAGGTGAAGCTTTCTTT | CASSRDRAARGEGEAFF
TRBD2 | TRBJ2-1 | TRBV28 | TGTGCCAGCAGCGGGACTAGCGACTATGAGCAGTTCTTC | CASSGTSDYEQFF
- | TRBJ1-1 | TRBV28 | TGTGCCAGTGGACAGAACACTGAAGCTTTCTTT | CASGQNTEAFF
- | TRBJ1-5 | TRBV19 | TGTGCCAGTAGTCAGGGTAGCAATCAGCCCCAGCATTTT | CASSQGSNQPQHF
TRBD2 | TRBJ2-7 | TRBV13 | TGTGCCAGCAGCCTACGGGCTACGGCTAGCGGGAGCTACGAGCAGTACTTC | CASSLRATASGSYEQYF
- | TRBJ2-7 | TRBV11-3 | TGTGCCAGCAGCCAAACGGGAGTAGCGTCCTACGAGCAGTACTTC | CASSQTGVASYEQYF
- | TRBJ2-5 | TRBV5-1 | TGCGCCAGCAGCTTGGATACTTCGGGGGAGACCCAGTACTTC | CASSLDTSGETQYF
TRBD1 | TRBJ2-3 | TRBV7-8 | TGTGCCAGCAGCACGCTACAGGGATCGGGACAGGATACGCAGTATTTT | CASSTLQGSGQDTQYF
- | TRBJ2-3 | TRBV19 | TGTGCCAGTAAGCAGGGCACAGATACGCAGTATTTT | CASKQGTDTQYF
- | TRBJ2-3 | TRBV21-1 | TGTGCCAACCTCACTAGCGGGAGGTATCAGGGTACGCAGTATTTT | CANLTSGRYQGTQYF
- | TRBJ2-7 | TRBV5-4 | TGTGCCAGCAGGGCCGACCAAGGAGGCTACGAGCAGTACTTC | CASRADQGGYEQYF